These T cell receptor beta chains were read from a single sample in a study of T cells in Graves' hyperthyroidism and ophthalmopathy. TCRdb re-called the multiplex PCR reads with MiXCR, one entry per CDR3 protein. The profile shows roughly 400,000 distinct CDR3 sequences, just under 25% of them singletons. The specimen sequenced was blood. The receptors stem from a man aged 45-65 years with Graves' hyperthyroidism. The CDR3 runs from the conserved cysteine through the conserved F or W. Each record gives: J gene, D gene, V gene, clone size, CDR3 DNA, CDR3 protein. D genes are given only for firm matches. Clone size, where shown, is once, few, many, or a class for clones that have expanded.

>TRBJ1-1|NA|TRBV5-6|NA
TGTGCCAGCAGCTACGACACTCAGTTGAACACTGAAGCTTTCTTT
CASSYDTQLNTEAFF
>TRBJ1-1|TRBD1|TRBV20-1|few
TGCAGTGCTACGGGACAGTTGGACACTGAAGCTTTCTTT
CSATGQLDTEAFF
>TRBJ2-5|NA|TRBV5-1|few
TGCGCCAGCAGCTTGCAAGGGGGTTGGCAAGAGACCCAGTACTTC
CASSLQGGWQETQYF
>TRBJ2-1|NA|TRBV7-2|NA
TGTGCCAGCAGCTTAGCGGCCGGCTTGGCGGGTGAGCAGTTCTTC
CASSLAAGLAGEQFF
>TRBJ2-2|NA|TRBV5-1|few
TGCGCCAGCAGCTTGGTTCGGGGGCCCTCCGGGGAGCTGTTTTTT
CASSLVRGPSGELFF
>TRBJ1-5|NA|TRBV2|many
TGTGCCAGCAGTGAAACCGGGGATCAGCCCCAGCATTTT
CASSETGDQPQHF
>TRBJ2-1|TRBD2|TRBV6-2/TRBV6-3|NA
TGTGCCAGCAGTTACTCGTGGACTAGCGGGAGGGTTTTGGGTTCCTACAATGAGCAGTTCTTC
CASSYSWTSGRVLGSYNEQFF
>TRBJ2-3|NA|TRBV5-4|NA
TGTGCCAGCGCCTCGCTGGGGGGTGATACGCAGTATTTT
CASASLGGDTQYF
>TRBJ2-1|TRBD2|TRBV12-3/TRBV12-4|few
TGTGCCAGCAGTTTAAGCGGCGGGAGGGCCCTGAACAATGAGCAGTTCTTC
CASSLSGGRALNNEQFF
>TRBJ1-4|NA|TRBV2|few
TGTGCCAGCAGTGAAGACGGGGCAGCGCAGGGGAAACTGTTTTTT
CASSEDGAAQGKLFF
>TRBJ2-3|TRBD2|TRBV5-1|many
TGCGCCAGCAGTCTCCCCAGCGGGGAGGCCCATACGCAGTATTTT
CASSLPSGEAHTQYF
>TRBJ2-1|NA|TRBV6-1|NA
TGTGCCAGCAGTGCGCACGGGACCCCGGGTAGCAATGAGCAGTTCTTC
CASSAHGTPGSNEQFF
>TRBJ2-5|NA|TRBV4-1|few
TGCGCCAGCAGCCAAGTCGGGTTGGGGGCGCGAGAGACCCAGTACTTC
CASSQVGLGARETQYF
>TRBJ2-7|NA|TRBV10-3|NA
TGTGCCATCACCCGGACCGATCCCTACGAGCAGTACTTC
CAITRTDPYEQYF
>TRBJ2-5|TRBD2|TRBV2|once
TGTGCCAGCAGCTCCCGACGACTAGCTTTTGGGGAGACCCAGTACTTC
CASSSRRLAFGETQYF